The T cell receptor beta chain under discussion was sequenced for a study of T cell repertoires in cytomegalovirus infection. Study as a whole: Public signatures in TCR beta pointed to CMV infection and matching HLA type. Findings and limits, study-wide: Ex vivo responses were dominated by HLA-C-restricted CMV-specific TCR beta clonotypes. Public TCR beta family frequency separated CMV-and-HLA carriers, including in an independent cohort.

The germline CDR1 and CDR2 sequences are MNHEY and SMNVEV (reference sequence). Trimming removed 6 bases at V and 6 bases at J, with 16 bases between. The CDR3 is 14 amino acids. Only a few counts were recorded for this clonotype. Its antigen is as yet unknown. MiXCR was run by TCRdb on the reads, yielding one entry per CDR3 protein. The sample has hundreds of thousands of distinct CDR3 sequences; approximately 40% are singletons. The clonotype originates from a human donor in good health (CMV status not recorded). Some clones in this sample may be carry-over from other donors' samples. The specimen comprised cultured PBMCs, sampled from culture after CMV antigen stimulation. The chain recombines TRBV27 with TRBJ2-3; D perhaps matches TRBD2 (5 bases). DNA of the CDR3: TGTGCCAGCAGCTTTGGCGGGCCCCGGGATACGCAGTATTTT. It is translated as CASSFGGPRDTQYF.